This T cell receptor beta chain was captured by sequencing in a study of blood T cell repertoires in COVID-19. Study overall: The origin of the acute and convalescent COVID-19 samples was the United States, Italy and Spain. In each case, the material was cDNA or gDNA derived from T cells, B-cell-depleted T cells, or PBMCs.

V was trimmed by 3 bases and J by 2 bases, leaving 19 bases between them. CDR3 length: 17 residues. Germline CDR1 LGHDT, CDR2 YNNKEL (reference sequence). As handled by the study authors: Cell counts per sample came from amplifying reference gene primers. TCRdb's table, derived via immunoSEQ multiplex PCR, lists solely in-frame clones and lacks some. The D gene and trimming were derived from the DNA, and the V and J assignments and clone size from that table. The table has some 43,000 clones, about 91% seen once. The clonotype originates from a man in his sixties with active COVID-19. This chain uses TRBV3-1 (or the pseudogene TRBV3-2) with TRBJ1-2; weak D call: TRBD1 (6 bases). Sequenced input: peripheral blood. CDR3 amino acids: CASSQVRGQRGNYGYTF. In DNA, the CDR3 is TGTGCCAGCAGCCAGGTACGAGGACAGCGTGGCAACTATGGCTACACCTTC.